Detailed here is one T cell receptor beta chain. Its specificity is unknown. Looked up from germline, CDR1 is MDHEN and CDR2 is SYDVKM. Trimming stripped 10 bases from V and 1 base from J, with 16 bases between. This CDR3 contains 15 residues. The record originates from a study of molecular identifiers for immune sequencing clone quantification. Sorting captured naive CD8 T cells as CD8+CD4-CCR7+CD45RA+. TCRdb re-derived calls from the PCR reads in MiXCR, one entry per CDR3 protein. The data hold some 580,000 distinct CDR3 sequences, with roughly 27% observed a single time. Overall study results and limits: Should identical TCR molecules share a barcode, the sizes of highly expanded clones could be underestimated. Clones that had above 20 RNA copies took up over 99% of effector molecules but under 1% in naive cells.

This chain joins TRBV28 and TRBJ2-2; D perhaps matches TRBD2 (6 bases). The receptor comes from a human donor in good health. Some libraries in this study had Jurkat cell RNA spiked in. Sequencing was carried out using naive CD8+ T cells from blood, with Jurkat cell RNA spiked in. Documented subset: FACS-sorted CD8+CD4-CCR7+CD45RA+ naive T cells. The CDR3, as DNA: TGTGCCACCTCGATGGTTAGCGGGAACACCGGGGAGCTGTTTTTT. Its protein product is CATSMVSGNTGELFF.